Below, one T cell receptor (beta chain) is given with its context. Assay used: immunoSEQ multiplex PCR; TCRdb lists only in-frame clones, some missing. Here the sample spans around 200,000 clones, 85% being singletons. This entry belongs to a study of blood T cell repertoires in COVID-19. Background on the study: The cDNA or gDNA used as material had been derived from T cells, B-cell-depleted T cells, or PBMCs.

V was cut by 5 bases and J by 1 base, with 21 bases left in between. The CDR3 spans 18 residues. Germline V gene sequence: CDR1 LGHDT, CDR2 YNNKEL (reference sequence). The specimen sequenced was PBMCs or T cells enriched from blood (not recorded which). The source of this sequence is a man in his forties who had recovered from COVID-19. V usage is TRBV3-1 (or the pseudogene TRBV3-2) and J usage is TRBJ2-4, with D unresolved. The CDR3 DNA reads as TGTGCCAGCAGCGCATCCCTAGGAGCGTCCCCGGCCAAAAACATTCAGTACTTC. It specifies CASSASLGASPAKNIQYF.